Shown below are 7 T cell receptor beta chains from a single sample sequenced in a study of blood T cell repertoires in COVID-19. Sequencing used immunoSEQ multiplex PCR; TCRdb keeps in-frame clones, though not all of them. This repertoire shows some 150,000 clones, about 87% found once; its top ten account for roughly 4%. Sample: peripheral blood. These receptors were obtained from a woman aged 55-70 years who had recovered from COVID-19.

The chain employs TRBV5-1 and TRBJ2-7; 7 nucleotides align to TRBD1. The CDR3 has 15 amino acids. CDR1 and CDR2 (germline): SGHRS, YFSETQ. The V and J ends lost 1 base and 6 bases, in that order; junction bases with no gene match: 10. CDR3 nucleotide sequence: TGCGCCAGCAGCTTGATGGGTGCAGGGGGAAGCGAGCAGTACTTC. Encoded protein: CASSLMGAGGSEQYF.

This clone was observed a single time. The chain links TRBV28 to TRBJ1-1; 8 bases are shared with TRBD1. J lost 3 bases, V lost 4 bases, and 4 bases had no gene match. Germline CDR1 reads MDHEN; CDR2 reads SYDVKM. The CDR3 consists of 14 residues. The CDR3 here is CASSSTGGDTEAFF. The CDR3 bases are TGTGCCAGCAGTTCTACAGGGGGGGACACTGAAGCTTTCTTT.

This clone showed up just a few times. The V and J genes are TRBV28 and TRBJ1-1; possibly TRBD1 for D (5 bases). Deletions cut 3 bases from V and 1 base from J, with 12 bases between. The CDR3 spans 15 residues. Germline CDR1 reads MDHEN; CDR2 reads SYDVKM. The CDR3 DNA reads TGTGCCAGCAGTTTGGGTGGCAGGGCGAACACTGAAGCTTTCTTT. The encoded protein is CASSLGGRANTEAFF.

The chain is built from TRBV19 and TRBJ2-5; D not resolved. Per the germline V gene, CDR1 is LNHDA and CDR2 is SQIVND (reference sequence). The CDR3 extends over 18 amino acids. Trimming removed 5 bases at V and 0 bases at J, with 22 bases between. Here the CDR3 DNA reads TGTGCCAGTAGTGCCCGATCATATCCAACAGTGTACCAAGAGACCCAGTACTTC. Protein product: CASSARSYPTVYQETQYF. Complete variable domain (other parts from reference TRBV19 and TRBJ2-5): DGGITQSPKYLFRKEGQNVTLSCEQNLNHDAMYWYRQDPGQGLRLIYYSQIVNDFQKGDIAEGYSVSREKKESFPLTVTSAQKNPTAFYLCASSARSYPTVYQETQYFGPGTRLLVL.

This chain links TRBV6-2 or TRBV6-3 with TRBJ2-3; D remains unclear. The CDR3 is 14 residues long. Germline lookup yields CDR1 MNHEY and CDR2 SVGEGT. Between the trimmed V and J ends, which lost 2 bases and 5 bases, there was a span of 11 bases. This chain's CDR3 is CASSYIQVLDTQYF. The CDR3 DNA is TGTGCCAGCAGTTACATTCAGGTCCTAGATACGCAGTATTTT.

The chain combines TRBV10-3 with TRBJ1-2, with D perhaps TRBD1 (5 bases). The CDR3 is 14 amino acids. The ends were cut back, 5 bases at V and 4 bases at J, with 14 bases in the middle. Germline lookup yields CDR1 ENHRY and CDR2 SYGVKD. The CDR3 region is CAISPGTEGYGYTF. The CDR3 nucleotides are TGTGCCATCAGTCCAGGGACTGAAGGCTATGGCTACACCTTC.

The chain is built from TRBV7-9 and TRBJ1-6; 7 bases are a match to TRBD1. The CDR3 has 14 residues. V lost 0 bases to trimming and J lost 9 bases; unmatched junction nucleotides: 2. The germline V gene encodes CDR1 SEHNR and CDR2 FQNEAQ (reference sequence). The CDR3 is CASSLATGFSPLHF. The CDR3 DNA reads TGTGCCAGCAGCTTAGCGACAGGGTTTTCACCCCTCCACTTT.